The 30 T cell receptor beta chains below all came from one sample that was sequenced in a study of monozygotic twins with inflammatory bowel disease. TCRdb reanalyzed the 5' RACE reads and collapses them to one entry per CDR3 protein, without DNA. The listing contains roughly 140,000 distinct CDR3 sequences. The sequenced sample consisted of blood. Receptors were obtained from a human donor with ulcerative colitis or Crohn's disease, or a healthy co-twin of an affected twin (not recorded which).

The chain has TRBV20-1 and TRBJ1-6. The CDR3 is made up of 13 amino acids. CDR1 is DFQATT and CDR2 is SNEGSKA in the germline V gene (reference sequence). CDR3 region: CSARSRSDSPLHF.

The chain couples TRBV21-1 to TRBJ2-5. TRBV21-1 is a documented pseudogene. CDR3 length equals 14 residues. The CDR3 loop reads CASSKVEGPETQYF.

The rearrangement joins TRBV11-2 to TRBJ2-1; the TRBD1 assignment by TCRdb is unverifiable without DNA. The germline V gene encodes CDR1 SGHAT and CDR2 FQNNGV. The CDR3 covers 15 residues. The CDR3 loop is CASTQGAGTHNEQFF.

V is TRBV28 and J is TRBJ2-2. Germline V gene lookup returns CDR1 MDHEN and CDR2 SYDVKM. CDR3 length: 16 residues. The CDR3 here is CASSLSVASLSGELFF.

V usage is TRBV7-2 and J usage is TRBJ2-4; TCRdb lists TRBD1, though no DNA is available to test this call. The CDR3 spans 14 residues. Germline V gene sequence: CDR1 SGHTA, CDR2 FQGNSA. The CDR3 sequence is CASSGGGAENIQYF.

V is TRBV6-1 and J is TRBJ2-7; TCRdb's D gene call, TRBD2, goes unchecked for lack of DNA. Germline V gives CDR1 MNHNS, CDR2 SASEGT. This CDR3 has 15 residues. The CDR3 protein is CASSRAGLGFDEQYF.

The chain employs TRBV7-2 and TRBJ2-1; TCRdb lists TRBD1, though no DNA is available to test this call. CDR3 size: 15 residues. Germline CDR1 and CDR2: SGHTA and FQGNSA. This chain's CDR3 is CASSFNGGRDNEQFF.

CDR3 in amino acids: CSARSHRGRMETQYF. This chain joins TRBV20-1 and TRBJ2-5; the TRBD1 assignment by TCRdb is unverifiable without DNA. Germline assignment: CDR1 DFQATT and CDR2 SNEGSKA (reference sequence). The CDR3 extends over 15 amino acids.

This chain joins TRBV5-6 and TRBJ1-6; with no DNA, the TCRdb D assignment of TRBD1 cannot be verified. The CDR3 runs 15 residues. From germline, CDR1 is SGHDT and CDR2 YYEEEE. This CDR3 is CASSEDRTNNSPLHF.

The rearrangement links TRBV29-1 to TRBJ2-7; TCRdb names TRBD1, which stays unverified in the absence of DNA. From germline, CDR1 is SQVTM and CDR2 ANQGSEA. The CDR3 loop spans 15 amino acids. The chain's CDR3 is CSVCVPGTGGDEQYF.

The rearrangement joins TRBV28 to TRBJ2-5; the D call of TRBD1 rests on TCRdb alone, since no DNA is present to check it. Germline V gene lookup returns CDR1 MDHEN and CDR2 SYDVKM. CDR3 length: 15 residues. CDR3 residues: CASSLAGGSGETQYF.

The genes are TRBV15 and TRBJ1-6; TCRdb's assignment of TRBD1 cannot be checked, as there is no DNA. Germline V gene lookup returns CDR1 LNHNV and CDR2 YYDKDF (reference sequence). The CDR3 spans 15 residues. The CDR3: CATSTGRIYNSPLHF.

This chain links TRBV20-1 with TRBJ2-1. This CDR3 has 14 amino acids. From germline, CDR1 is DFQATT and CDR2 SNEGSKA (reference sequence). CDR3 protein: CSARSRQYYNEQFF.

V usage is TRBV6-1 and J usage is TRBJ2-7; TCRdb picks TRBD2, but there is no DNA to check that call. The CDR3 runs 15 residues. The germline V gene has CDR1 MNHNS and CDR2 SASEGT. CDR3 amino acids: CASSGSGGNTYEQYF.

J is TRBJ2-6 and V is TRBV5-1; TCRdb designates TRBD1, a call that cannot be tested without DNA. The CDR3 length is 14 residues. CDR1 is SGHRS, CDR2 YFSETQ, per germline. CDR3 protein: CASSLKTGHSLLTF.

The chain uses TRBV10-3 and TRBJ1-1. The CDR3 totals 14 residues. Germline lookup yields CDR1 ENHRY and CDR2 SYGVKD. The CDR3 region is CAISEGQMNTEALF.

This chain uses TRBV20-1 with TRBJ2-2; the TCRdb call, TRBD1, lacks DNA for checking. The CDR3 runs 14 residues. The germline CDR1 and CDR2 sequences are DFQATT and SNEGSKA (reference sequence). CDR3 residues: CSASRVSNTGELFF.

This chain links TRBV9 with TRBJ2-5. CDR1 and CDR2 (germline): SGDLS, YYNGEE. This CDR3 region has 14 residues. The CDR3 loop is CASTRASGQETQYF.

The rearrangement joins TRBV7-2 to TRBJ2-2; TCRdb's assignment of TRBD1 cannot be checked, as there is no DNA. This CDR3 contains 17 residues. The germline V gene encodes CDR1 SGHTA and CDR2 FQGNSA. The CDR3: CASSPLGGAGGTGELFF.

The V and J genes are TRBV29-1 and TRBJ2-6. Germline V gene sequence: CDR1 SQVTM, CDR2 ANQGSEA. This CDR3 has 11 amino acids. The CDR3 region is CSVEDRDVLTF.

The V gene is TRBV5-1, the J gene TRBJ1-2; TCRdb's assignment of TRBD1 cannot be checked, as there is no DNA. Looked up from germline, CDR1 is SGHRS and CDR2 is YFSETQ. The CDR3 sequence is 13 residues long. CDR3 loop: CASSHDSNYGYTF. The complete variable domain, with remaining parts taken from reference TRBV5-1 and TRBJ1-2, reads KAGVTQTPRYLIKTRGQQVTLSCSPISGHRSVSWYQQTPGQGLQFLFEYFSETQRNKGNFPGRFSGRQFSNSRSEMNVSTLELGDSALYLCASSHDSNYGYTFGSGTRLTVV.

CDR3 amino acids: CSARDRVRHQPQHF. This chain connects TRBV20-1 to TRBJ1-5; the D gene TCRdb calls, TRBD1, cannot be checked with no DNA. Germline-derived CDR1 and CDR2 are DFQATT and SNEGSKA (reference sequence). This CDR3 has 14 amino acids.

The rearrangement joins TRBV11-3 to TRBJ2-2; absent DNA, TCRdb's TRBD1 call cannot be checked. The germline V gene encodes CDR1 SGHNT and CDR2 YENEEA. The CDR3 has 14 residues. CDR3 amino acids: CASRGTGGPGELFF.

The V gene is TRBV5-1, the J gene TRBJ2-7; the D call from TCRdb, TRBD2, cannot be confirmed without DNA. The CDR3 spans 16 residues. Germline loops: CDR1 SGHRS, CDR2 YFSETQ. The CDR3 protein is CASSSDSGTTGYEQYF.

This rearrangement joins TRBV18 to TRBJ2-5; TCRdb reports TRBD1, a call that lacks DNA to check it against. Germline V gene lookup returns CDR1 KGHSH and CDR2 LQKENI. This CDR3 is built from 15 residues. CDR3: CASSQTGRQQETQYF.

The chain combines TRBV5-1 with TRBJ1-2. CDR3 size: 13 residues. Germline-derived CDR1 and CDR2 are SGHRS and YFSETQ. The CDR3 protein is CASSLEGRYGYTF.

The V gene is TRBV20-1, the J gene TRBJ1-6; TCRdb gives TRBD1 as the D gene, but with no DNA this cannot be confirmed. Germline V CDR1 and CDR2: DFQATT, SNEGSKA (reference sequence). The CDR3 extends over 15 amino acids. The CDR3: CSARDTGGVKSPLHF.

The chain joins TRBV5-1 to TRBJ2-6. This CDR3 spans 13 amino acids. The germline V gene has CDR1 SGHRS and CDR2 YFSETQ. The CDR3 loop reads CASSWSGANVLTF. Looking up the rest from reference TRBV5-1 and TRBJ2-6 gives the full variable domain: KAGVTQTPRYLIKTRGQQVTLSCSPISGHRSVSWYQQTPGQGLQFLFEYFSETQRNKGNFPGRFSGRQFSNSRSEMNVSTLELGDSALYLCASSWSGANVLTFGAGSRLTVL.

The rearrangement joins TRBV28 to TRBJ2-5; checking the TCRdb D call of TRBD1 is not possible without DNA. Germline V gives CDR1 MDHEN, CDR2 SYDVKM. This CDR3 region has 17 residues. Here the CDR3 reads CASSWGFRDRVQETQYF. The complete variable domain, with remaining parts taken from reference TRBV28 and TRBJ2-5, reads DVKVTQSSRYLVKRTGEKVFLECVQDMDHENMFWYRQDPGLGLRLIYFSYDVKMKEKGDIPEGYSVSREKKERFSLILESASTNQTSMYLCASSWGFRDRVQETQYFGPGTRLLVL.

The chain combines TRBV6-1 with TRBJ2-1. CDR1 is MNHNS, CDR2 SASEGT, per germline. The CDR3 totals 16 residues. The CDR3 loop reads CASRTLQGESYNEQFF.